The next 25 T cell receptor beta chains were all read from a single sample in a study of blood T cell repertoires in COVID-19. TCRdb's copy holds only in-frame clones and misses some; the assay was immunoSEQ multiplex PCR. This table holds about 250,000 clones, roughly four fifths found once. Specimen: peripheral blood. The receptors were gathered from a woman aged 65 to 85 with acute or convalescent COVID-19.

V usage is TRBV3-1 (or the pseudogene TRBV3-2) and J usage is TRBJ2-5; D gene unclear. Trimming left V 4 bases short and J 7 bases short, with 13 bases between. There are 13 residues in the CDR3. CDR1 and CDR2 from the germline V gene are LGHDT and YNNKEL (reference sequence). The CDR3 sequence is CASSPTASGTQYF. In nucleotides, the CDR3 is TGTGCCAGCAGCCCGACCGCATCGGGGACCCAGTACTTC.

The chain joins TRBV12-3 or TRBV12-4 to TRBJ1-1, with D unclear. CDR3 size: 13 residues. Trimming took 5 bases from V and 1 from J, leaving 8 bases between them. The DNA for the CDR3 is TGTGCCAGCAGTCAGGCTGCGAACACTGAAGCTTTCTTT. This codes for CASSQAANTEAFF.

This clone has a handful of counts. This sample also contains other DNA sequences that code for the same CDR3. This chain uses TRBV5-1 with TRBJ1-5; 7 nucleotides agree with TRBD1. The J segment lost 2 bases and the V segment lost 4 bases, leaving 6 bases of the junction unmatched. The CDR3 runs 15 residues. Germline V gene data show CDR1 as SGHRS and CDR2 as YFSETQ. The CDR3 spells CASSPGGQGNQPQHF. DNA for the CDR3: TGCGCCAGCAGCCCCGGCGGACAGGGCAATCAGCCCCAGCATTTT.

The CDR3: CASSVGSATGSYTF. The CDR3 bases are TGTGCCAGCAGCGTAGGGTCTGCTACAGGTAGCTACACCTTC. The V call is TRBV9, the J call TRBJ1-2; perhaps TRBD1 as D (5 bases). Trimming removed 0 bases from V and 9 bases from J, with 15 bases in between. Germline assignment: CDR1 SGDLS and CDR2 YYNGEE. The CDR3 is made up of 14 amino acids.

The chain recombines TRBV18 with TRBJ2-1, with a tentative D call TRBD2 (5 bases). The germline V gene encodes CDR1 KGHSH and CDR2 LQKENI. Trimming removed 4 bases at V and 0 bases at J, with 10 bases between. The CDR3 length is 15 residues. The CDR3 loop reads CASSREGSSYNEQFF. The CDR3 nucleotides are TGTGCCAGCTCACGGGAAGGGAGCTCCTACAATGAGCAGTTCTTC.

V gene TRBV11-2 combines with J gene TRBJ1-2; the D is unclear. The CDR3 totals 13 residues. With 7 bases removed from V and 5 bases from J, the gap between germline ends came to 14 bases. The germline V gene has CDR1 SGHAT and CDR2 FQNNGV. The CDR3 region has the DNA TGTGCCAGCACCAGCGGTCAGGTTTATGGCTACACCTTC. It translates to CASTSGQVYGYTF.

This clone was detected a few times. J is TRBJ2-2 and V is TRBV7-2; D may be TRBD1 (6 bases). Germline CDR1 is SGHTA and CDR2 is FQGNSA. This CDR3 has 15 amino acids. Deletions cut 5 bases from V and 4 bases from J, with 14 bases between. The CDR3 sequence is CASSLGGRGTGELFF. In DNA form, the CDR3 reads TGTGCCAGCAGCCTTGGGGGCCGGGGCACCGGGGAGCTGTTTTTT.

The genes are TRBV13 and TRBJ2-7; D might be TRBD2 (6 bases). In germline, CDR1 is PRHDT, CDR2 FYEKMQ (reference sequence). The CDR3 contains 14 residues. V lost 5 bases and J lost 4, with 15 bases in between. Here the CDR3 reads CASSRRGSVYEQYF. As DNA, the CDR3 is TGTGCCAGCAGCCGACGGGGGTCGGTATACGAGCAGTACTTC.

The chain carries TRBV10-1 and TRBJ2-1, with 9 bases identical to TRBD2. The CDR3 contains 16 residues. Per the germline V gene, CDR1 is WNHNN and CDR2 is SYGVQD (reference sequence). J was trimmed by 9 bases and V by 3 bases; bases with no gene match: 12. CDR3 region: CASSDIGGGAPGEQFF. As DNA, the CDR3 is TGCGCCAGCAGTGATATTGGCGGGGGGGCGCCGGGTGAGCAGTTCTTC.

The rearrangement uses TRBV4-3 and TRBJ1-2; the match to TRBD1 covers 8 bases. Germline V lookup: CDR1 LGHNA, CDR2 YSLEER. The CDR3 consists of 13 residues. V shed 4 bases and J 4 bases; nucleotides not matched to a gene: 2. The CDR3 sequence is CASSPTGVYGYTF. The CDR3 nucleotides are TGCGCCAGCAGCCCGACAGGGGTCTATGGCTACACCTTC.

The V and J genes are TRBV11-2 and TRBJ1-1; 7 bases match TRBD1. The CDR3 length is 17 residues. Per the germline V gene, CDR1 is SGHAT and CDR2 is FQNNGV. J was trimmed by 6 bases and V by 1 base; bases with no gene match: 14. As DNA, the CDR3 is TGTGCCAGCAGCTTAGTCAGGGGGGAACACTTCTATCCTGAAGCTTTCTTT. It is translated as CASSLVRGEHFYPEAFF.

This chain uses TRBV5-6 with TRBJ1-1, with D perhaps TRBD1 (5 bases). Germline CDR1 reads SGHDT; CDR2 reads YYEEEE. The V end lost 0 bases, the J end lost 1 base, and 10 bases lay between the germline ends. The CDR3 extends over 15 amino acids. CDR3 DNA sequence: TGTGCCAGCAGCTTGGGGGGCCCGGGGAACACTGAAGCTTTCTTT. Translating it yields CASSLGGPGNTEAFF.

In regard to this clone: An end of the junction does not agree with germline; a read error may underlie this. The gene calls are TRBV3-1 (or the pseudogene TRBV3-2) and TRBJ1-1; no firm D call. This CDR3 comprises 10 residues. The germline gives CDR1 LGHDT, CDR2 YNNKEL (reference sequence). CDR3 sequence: CASSQLSKPF. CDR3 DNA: TGTGCCAGCAGCCAACTTAGTAAACCATTT.

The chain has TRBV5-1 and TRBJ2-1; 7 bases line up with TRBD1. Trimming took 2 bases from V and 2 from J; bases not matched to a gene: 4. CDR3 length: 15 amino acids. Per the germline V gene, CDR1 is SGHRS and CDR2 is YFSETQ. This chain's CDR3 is CASSFTGEAYNEQFF. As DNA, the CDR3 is TGCGCCAGCAGCTTCACAGGGGAAGCCTACAATGAGCAGTTCTTC.

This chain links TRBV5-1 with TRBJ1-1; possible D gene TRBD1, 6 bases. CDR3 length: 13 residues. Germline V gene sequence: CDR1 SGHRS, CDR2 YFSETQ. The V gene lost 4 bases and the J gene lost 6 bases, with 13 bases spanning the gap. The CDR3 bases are TGCGCCAGCAGCCCCTTACAGGGTTCTGAAGCTTTCTTT. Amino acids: CASSPLQGSEAFF.

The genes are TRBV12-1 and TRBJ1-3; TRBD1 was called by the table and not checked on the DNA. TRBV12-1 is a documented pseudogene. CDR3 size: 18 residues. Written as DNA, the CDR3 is TGTGCCAGCAGCTTTGGGGTCTGGGGACAGGGGCGCGGAAACACCATATATTTT. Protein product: CASSFGVWGQGRGNTIYF.

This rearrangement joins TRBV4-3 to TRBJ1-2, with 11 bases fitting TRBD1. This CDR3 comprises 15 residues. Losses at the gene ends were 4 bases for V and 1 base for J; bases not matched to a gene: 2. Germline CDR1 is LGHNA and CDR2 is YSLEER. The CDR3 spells CASSLGQGVNYGYTF. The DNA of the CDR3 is TGCGCCAGCAGCCTGGGACAGGGGGTTAACTATGGCTACACCTTC.

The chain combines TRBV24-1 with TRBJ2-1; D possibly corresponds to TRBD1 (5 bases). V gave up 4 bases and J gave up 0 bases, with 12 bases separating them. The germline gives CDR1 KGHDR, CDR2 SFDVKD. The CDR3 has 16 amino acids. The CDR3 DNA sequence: TGTGCCACCAGTGACCGACAGTCAAACTCCTACAATGAGCAGTTCTTC. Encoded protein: CATSDRQSNSYNEQFF.

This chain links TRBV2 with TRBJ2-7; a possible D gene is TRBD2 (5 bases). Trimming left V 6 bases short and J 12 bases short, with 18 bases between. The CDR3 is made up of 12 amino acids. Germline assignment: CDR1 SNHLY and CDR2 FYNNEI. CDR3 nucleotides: TGTGCCAGCAGACAAACGCCCCGGGATCTGTACTTC. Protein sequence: CASRQTPRDLYF. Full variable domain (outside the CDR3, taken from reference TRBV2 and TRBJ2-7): EPEVTQTPSHQVTQMGQEVILRCVPISNHLYFYWYRQILGQKVEFLVSFYNNEISEKSEIFDDQFSVERPDGSNFTLKIRSTKLEDSAMYFCASRQTPRDLYFGPGTRLTVT.

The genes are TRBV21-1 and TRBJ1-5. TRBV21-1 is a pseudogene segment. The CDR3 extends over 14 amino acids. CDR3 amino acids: CASSIEGRNQPQHF. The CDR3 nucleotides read TGTGCCAGCAGCATAGAGGGTCGCAATCAGCCCCAGCATTTT.

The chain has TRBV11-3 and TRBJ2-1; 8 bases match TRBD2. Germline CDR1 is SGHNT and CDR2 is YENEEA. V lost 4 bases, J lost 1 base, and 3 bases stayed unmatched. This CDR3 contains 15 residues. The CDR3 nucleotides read TGTGCCAGCAGCTCCGGGGGGGCATCCTACAATGAGCAGTTCTTC. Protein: CASSSGGASYNEQFF.

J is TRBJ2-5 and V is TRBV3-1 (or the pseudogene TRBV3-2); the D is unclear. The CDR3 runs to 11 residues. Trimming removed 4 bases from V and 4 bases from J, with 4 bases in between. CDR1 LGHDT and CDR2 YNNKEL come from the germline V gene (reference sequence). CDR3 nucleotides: TGTGCCAGCAGCCCCCGAGAGACCCAGTACTTC. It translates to CASSPRETQYF.

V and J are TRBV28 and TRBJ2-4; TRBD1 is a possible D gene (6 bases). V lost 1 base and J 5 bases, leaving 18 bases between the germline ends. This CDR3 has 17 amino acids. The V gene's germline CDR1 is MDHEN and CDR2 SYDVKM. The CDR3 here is CASSLSQGRGFENIQYF. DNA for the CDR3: TGTGCCAGCAGTTTATCCCAGGGGCGAGGCTTCGAAAACATTCAGTACTTC. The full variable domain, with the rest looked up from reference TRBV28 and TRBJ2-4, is DVKVTQSSRYLVKRTGEKVFLECVQDMDHENMFWYRQDPGLGLRLIYFSYDVKMKEKGDIPEGYSVSREKKERFSLILESASTNQTSMYLCASSLSQGRGFENIQYFGAGTRLSVL.

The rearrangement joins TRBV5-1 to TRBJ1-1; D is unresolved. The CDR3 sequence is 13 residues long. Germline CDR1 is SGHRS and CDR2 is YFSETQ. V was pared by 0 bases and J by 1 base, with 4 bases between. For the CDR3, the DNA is TGCGCCAGCAGCTTGGGAGAGAACACTGAAGCTTTCTTT. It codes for CASSLGENTEAFF.

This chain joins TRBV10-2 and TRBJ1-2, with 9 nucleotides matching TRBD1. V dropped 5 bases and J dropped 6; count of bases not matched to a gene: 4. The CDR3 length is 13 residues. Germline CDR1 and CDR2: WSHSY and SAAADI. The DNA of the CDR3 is TGCGCCAGCAGTTTTGACAGGGGGAATGGCTACACCTTC. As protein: CASSFDRGNGYTF.